Below, one T cell receptor beta chain is given with its context. No antigen is known for it. A much larger clone lies one base from this, so it may be a read error. The data derive from a study of T cell repertoires in cytomegalovirus infection. Across the study: Indicated by public TCR beta signatures were CMV infection and matching HLA type.

CDR3 length equals 19 residues. With V trimmed by 2 bases and J by 6 bases, 16 bases remained unmatched. The germline CDR1 and CDR2 sequences are SGHTA and FQGTGA. Notes on the study in general: HLA-C-restricted CMV clonotypes gave the most frequent clonotype in two of eight donors. Public TCR beta family frequency separated CMV-and-HLA carriers, including in an independent cohort.

TCRdb independently ran MiXCR on the reads; one entry per CDR3 protein. Altogether 97,000 or so distinct CDR3 sequences are present, approximately 17% being singletons, with the ten largest covering approximately 7.9%. The chain recombines TRBV7-3 with TRBJ2-1, with TRBD2 identical over 10 bases. The receptor comes from a human donor in good health (CMV status not recorded). Some clones in this sample may be carry-over from other donors' samples. Sequenced sample: PBMCs. Here the CDR3 DNA reads TGTGCCAGCAGCTTAGGGATTAGCGGGGGGCCTAAGTCGCTCAATGAGCAGTTCTTC. This translates into CASSLGISGGPKSLNEQFF.